These 12 T cell receptor beta chains came from one sample sequenced in a study of regulatory T cells in long-lasting Graves disease. To make TCR beta libraries, researchers used iRepertoire HTBI primers and Arm-PCR of CDR3 regions. TCRdb re-called the multiplex PCR reads through MiXCR, storing one row per CDR3 protein. The sample shows fewer than 350,000 distinct CDR3 sequences, under 20% of them seen only once. As for time point: newly diagnosed GD, antithyroid drugs for less than 3 months. PBMCs provided the RNA from which the TCR library was made. This sample comprised peripheral blood mononuclear cells (PBMCs), obtained at new diagnosis, from a patient treated with antithyroid drugs. The receptors derive from a female donor with Graves disease.

As to this clonotype: Likely a read error: the CDR3 ends without its conserved phenylalanine or tryptophan. This chain connects TRBV11-2 to TRBJ2-5; no clear D. The germline V and J ends were trimmed by 3 bases and 8 bases, with 19 bases remaining between them. This CDR3 has 15 amino acids. Germline V lookup: CDR1 SGHAT, CDR2 FQNNGV. The CDR3 sequence is CASSFTPQPGDTQYC. CDR3 DNA: TGTGCCAGCAGCTTTACCCCACAGCCAGGAGACACCCAGTACTGC.

As regards this clonotype: A much larger clone differs from this one at a single base, so this may be a read error. This chain uses TRBV2 with TRBJ2-3; TRBD1 might be the D (5 bases). The J call may be incorrect, as the DNA end agrees better with TRBJ1-5. This CDR3 spans 20 amino acids. Germline CDR1 reads SNHLY; CDR2 reads FYNNEI. CDR3: CASSLLYGTSGRSPPDTQHF. The DNA for the CDR3 is TGTGCCAGCAGCTTACTCTACGGGACTAGCGGGAGGAGTCCGCCAGATACGCAGCATTTT.

There are a few counts of this clonotype. This sequence joins TRBV5-8 and TRBJ2-7, with 9 bases aligning to TRBD2. With 6 bases clipped from V and 3 bases from J, the junction kept 25 bases outside the gene matches. The CDR3 consists of 20 residues. The germline V gene has CDR1 SGHTS and CDR2 YDEGEE. CDR3 sequence: CASNPRLGYWVAGVVYEQYF. Here the CDR3 DNA reads TGTGCCAGCAACCCCCGCCTGGGGTACTGGGTAGCGGGGGTTGTCTACGAGCAGTACTTC.

There are a few counts of this clonotype. The chain combines TRBV20-1 with TRBJ1-2; TRBD1 agrees at 10 bases. V lost 8 bases and J lost 5; bases outside the gene matches: 17. Germline CDR1 and CDR2: DFQATT and SNEGSKA (reference sequence). This CDR3 is 16 amino acids long. The CDR3 region is CSTLARQGAQRYGYTF. Here the CDR3 DNA reads TGCAGTACTCTCGCGAGACAGGGGGCGCAACGGTATGGCTACACCTTC.

This clonotype has at least ten counts. The chain is built from TRBV28 and TRBJ2-1; 9 bases are shared with TRBD1. V shed 6 bases, J shed 0 bases, and the junction held 6 bases outside the gene matches. Germline-derived CDR1 and CDR2 are MDHEN and SYDVKM. This CDR3 contains 16 residues. DNA for the CDR3: TGTGCCAGCAGCATTAACAGGGGGCGCTCCTACAATGAGCAGTTCTTC. This encodes CASSINRGRSYNEQFF.

This clonotype appeared many times. The J gene is TRBJ2-2, the V gene TRBV28; no clear D. The CDR3 consists of 15 residues. The V and J ends lost 3 bases and 5 bases respectively, with 13 bases between them. From germline, CDR1 is MDHEN and CDR2 SYDVKM. The CDR3 DNA sequence: TGTGCCAGCAGTTTGGGCTACCTGAAGACCGGGGAGCTGTTTTTT. This translates into CASSLGYLKTGELFF.

This clonotype was seen more than once but under ten times. The rearrangement joins TRBV11-2 to TRBJ2-7; D possibly matches TRBD1 or TRBD2 (5 bases each). The V gene lost 7 bases and the J gene lost 2 bases, with 18 bases spanning the gap. The germline CDR1 and CDR2 sequences are SGHAT and FQNNGV. The CDR3 contains 15 residues. In nucleotides, the CDR3 is TGTGCCAGCAACGCCGTTGGGACCGGCCCCTACGAGCAGTACTTC. Amino acid sequence: CASNAVGTGPYEQYF.

This clonotype has at least ten counts. The chain has TRBV20-1 and TRBJ1-1; TRBD1 aligns across 10 bases. CDR3 length equals 14 residues. V lost 2 bases and J lost 3; bases outside the gene matches: 3. Looked up from germline, CDR1 is DFQATT and CDR2 is SNEGSKA (reference sequence). The CDR3 coding sequence is TGCAGTGCTAGATATGGACAGGGGGACACTGAAGCTTTCTTT. Its protein product is CSARYGQGDTEAFF.

This clonotype appeared many times. The chain employs TRBV3-1 and TRBJ2-1, with 10 bases aligning to TRBD2. Germline-derived CDR1 and CDR2 are LGHDT and YNNKEL (reference sequence). There are 18 residues in the CDR3. Trimming cost V 0 bases and J 1 base; bases outside gene matches: 6. The CDR3 DNA reads as TGTGCCAGCAGCCAAGACGCTAGCGGGAGCTGGTCCTACAATGAGCAGTTCTTC. Its protein product is CASSQDASGSWSYNEQFF.

This clonotype was seen many times. The chain uses TRBV28 and TRBJ2-3, with a tentative D call TRBD2 (6 bases). There are 19 residues in the CDR3. Germline lookup yields CDR1 MDHEN and CDR2 SYDVKM. V was clipped by 4 bases and J by 0 bases, with 23 bases between them. For the CDR3, the DNA is TGTGCCAGCAGTTCCCCCCGACCATGGTTAGCGGAGAGCACAGATACGCAGTATTTT. Translation: CASSSPRPWLAESTDTQYF.

The sample holds one count of this clonotype. It differs at one base from a far larger clone, so likely a read error. The rearrangement links TRBV28 to TRBJ2-1; 12 bases match TRBD1. The length of the CDR3 is 15 residues. V trimming: 8 bases; J trimming: 10 bases; junction bases outside the gene matches: 12. Germline V lookup: CDR1 MDHEN, CDR2 SYDVKM. The CDR3 sequence: CASQTGTGGLYEQFF. In nucleotides, the CDR3 is TGTGCCAGCCAAACCGGGACAGGGGGCCTCTACGAGCAGTTCTTC.

This clonotype was counted a few times. The chain recombines TRBV19 with TRBJ1-5, with TRBD1 matching 7 bases. Germline V CDR1 and CDR2: LNHDA, SQIVND (reference sequence). The length of the CDR3 is 17 residues. The J segment lost 6 bases and the V segment lost 3 bases, leaving 14 bases of the junction unmatched. CDR3 residues: CASSMVLGTANRQPQHF. The CDR3 DNA follows: TGTGCCAGTAGTATGGTCCTCGGGACAGCAAATCGTCAGCCCCAGCATTTT.